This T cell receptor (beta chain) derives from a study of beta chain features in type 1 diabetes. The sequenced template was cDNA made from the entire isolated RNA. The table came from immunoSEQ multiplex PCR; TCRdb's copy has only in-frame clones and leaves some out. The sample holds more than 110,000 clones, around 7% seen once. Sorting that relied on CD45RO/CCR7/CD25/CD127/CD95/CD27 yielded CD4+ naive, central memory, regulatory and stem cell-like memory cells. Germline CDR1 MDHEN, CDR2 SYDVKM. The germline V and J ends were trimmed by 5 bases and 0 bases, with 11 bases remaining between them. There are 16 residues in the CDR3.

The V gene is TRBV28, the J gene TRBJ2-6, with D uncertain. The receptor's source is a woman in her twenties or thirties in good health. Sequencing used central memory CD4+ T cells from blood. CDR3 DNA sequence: TGTGCCAGCAGTCCCCCCGGCGGCTCTGGGGCCAACGTCCTGACTTTC. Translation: CASSPPGGSGANVLTF.